This T cell receptor (beta chain) was found in a study of control samples from healthy donors and cancer patients. Looked up from germline, CDR1 is SGHDT and CDR2 is YYEEEE. This CDR3 is 16 amino acids long. Germline trimming cut 2 bases from V and 0 bases from J; bases unmatched to any gene: 5. The protocol was immunoSEQ multiplex PCR, while the TCRdb copy is restricted to in-frame clones and leaves out a portion. The table records 90,000 or so clones, about 88% of them present only once. The V gene is TRBV5-6, the J gene TRBJ2-3, with 8 bases fitting TRBD1. The specimen sequenced was blood. The receptor was isolated from a woman aged 60 to 75 in good health. This CDR3 reads CASSLGTGSSTDTQYF. In DNA, the CDR3 is TGTGCCAGCAGCTTAGGGACAGGATCTAGCACAGATACGCAGTATTTT.